Presented here are 29 T cell receptor beta chains from one specimen sequenced in a study of patients and donors after allogeneic stem cell transplantation. TCRdb independently ran MiXCR on the RT-PCR reads; one entry per CDR3 protein. The sample records about 74,000 distinct CDR3 sequences, around 27% being singletons. Sequenced sample: blood, either unsorted or a sorted T cell fraction (not recorded which). Receptors originate from a human donor who was either an allogeneic HSCT recipient or a stem cell or donor lymphocyte infusion donor (not recorded which). It is not recorded whose cells these are; they may come from a transplant donor.

The chain combines TRBV20-1 with TRBJ1-5; D perhaps matches TRBD1 (5 bases). The CDR3 is 14 amino acids. Germline V gives CDR1 DFQATT, CDR2 SNEGSKA (reference sequence). Trimming stripped 7 bases from V and 0 bases from J, with 13 bases between. CDR3 coding DNA: TGCAGTGTCCCGACAGCCTATAGCAATCAGCCCCAGCATTTT. It encodes CSVPTAYSNQPQHF.

This rearrangement joins TRBV6-2 or TRBV6-3 to TRBJ2-3; D ambiguous. The germline V and J ends were trimmed by 5 bases and 4 bases, with 13 bases remaining between them. The germline V gene encodes CDR1 MNHEY and CDR2 SVGEGT. The CDR3 contains 14 residues. The CDR3 region is CASSIQGRADTQYF. The CDR3 nucleotides read TGTGCCAGCAGTATCCAAGGACGGGCAGATACGCAGTATTTT.

This clonotype was seen ten or more times. The chain joins TRBV12-3 or TRBV12-4 to TRBJ1-5, with no clear D. The CDR3 spans 12 residues. V was cut by 4 bases and J by 5 bases, with 6 bases left in between. The CDR3 DNA reads as TGTGCCAGCAGTTCGGGGTATCAGCCCCAGCATTTT. This codes for CASSSGYQPQHF.

This chain uses TRBV5-1 with TRBJ2-7; 12 bases are a match to TRBD2. The junction had 9 bases not matched to a gene; V was cut back by 2 bases and J by 6 bases. Looked up from germline, CDR1 is SGHRS and CDR2 is YFSETQ. This CDR3 is built from 16 residues. CDR3 loop: CASSFGTSGFKGEQYF. The CDR3 DNA sequence: TGCGCCAGCAGCTTCGGGACTAGCGGGTTTAAGGGCGAGCAGTACTTC. The full variable domain, rest sourced from reference TRBV5-1 and TRBJ2-7, is KAGVTQTPRYLIKTRGQQVTLSCSPISGHRSVSWYQQTPGQGLQFLFEYFSETQRNKGNFPGRFSGRQFSNSRSEMNVSTLELGDSALYLCASSFGTSGFKGEQYFGPGTRLTVT.

The chain is built from TRBV7-2 and TRBJ2-5, with 8 bases fitting TRBD2. The CDR3 sequence is 15 residues long. Germline loops: CDR1 SGHTA, CDR2 FQGNSA. V shed 2 bases, J shed 7 bases, and the junction held 9 bases outside the gene matches. Here the CDR3 reads CASSLWGLESGTQYF. The DNA for the CDR3 is TGTGCCAGCAGCTTATGGGGACTAGAGTCGGGGACCCAGTACTTC.

This clonotype was seen many times. The chain has TRBV7-9 and TRBJ1-6; D ambiguous. The germline V gene has CDR1 SEHNR and CDR2 FQNEAQ (reference sequence). This CDR3 is 16 amino acids long. Trimming took off 0 bases at V and 4 bases at J, with 10 bases between the two ends. The CDR3 is CASSLAEGFYNSPLHF. For the CDR3, the DNA is TGTGCCAGCAGCTTAGCGGAGGGTTTTTATAATTCACCCCTCCACTTT.

This clonotype has a handful of counts. V gene TRBV7-2 combines with J gene TRBJ1-1, with a tentative D call TRBD1 (6 bases). This CDR3 spans 13 amino acids. CDR1 SGHTA and CDR2 FQGNSA come from the germline V gene. The CDR3 is CHTQGQTNTEAFF. In nucleotides, the CDR3 is TGTCACACGCAAGGACAGACGAACACTGAAGCTTTCTTT. Using reference TRBV7-2 and TRBJ1-1 for the parts outside the CDR3, the full variable domain is GAGVSQSPSNKVTEKGKDVELRCDPISGHTALYWYRQSLGQGLEFLIYFQGNSAPDKSGLPSDRFSAERTGGSVSTLTIQRTQQEDSAVYLCHTQGQTNTEAFFGQGTRLTVV.

By frequency in the sample, this clonotype is medium-sized. DNA for the CDR3: TGTGCCAGCAGTTTAGGTGTGCAGAGCAGTTATGGCTACACCTTC. Its protein is CASSLGVQSSYGYTF. The chain joins TRBV27 to TRBJ1-2; D is unclear. CDR3 length equals 15 residues. With 2 bases removed from V and 5 bases from J, the gap between germline ends came to 15 bases. CDR1 and CDR2 from the germline V gene are MNHEY and SMNVEV (reference sequence).

This chain uses TRBV7-6 with TRBJ2-7; TRBD1 or TRBD2 may be the D gene (5 bases each). The CDR3 sequence is 13 residues long. V gave up 5 bases and J gave up 0 bases, with 8 bases separating them. Germline V gene data show CDR1 as SGHVS and CDR2 as FNYEAQ. CDR3: CASSPGTSYEQYF. CDR3 coding DNA: TGTGCCAGCAGCCCTGGGACCTCCTACGAGCAGTACTTC.

V and J are TRBV6-6 and TRBJ2-1, with 12 nucleotides matching TRBD2. With 6 bases clipped from V and 8 bases from J, the junction kept 5 bases outside the gene matches. The germline gives CDR1 MNHNY, CDR2 SVGAGI (reference sequence). This CDR3 has 14 amino acids. The CDR3 DNA reads TGTGCCAGCAGGAGGCTAGCGGGAGGGGATGAGCAGTTCTTC. Amino acids: CASRRLAGGDEQFF.

This clonotype was seen only a few times. The V gene is TRBV7-8, the J gene TRBJ1-5, with D possibly being TRBD1 (6 bases). The germline V gene encodes CDR1 SGHVS and CDR2 FQNEAQ. CDR3 length: 16 residues. Trimming removed 5 bases at V and 6 bases at J, with 20 bases between. The DNA of the CDR3 is TGTGCCAGCAGCCCGAAAAGGGGGTTGGGGGGTCAGCCCCAGCATTTT. Protein: CASSPKRGLGGQPQHF. The whole variable domain, remainder taken from reference TRBV7-8 and TRBJ1-5, is GAGVSQSPRYKVAKRGQDVALRCDPISGHVSLFWYQQALGQGPEFLTYFQNEAQLDKSGLPSDRFFAERPEGSVSTLKIQRTQQEDSAVYLCASSPKRGLGGQPQHFGDGTRLSIL.

The genes are TRBV11-3 and TRBJ2-7; a possible D gene is TRBD1 (5 bases). In germline, CDR1 is SGHNT, CDR2 YENEEA. Deletions cut 0 bases from V and 3 bases from J, with 12 bases between. The CDR3 runs to 15 residues. CDR3: CASSLELGLVYEQYF. Here the CDR3 DNA reads TGTGCCAGCAGCTTAGAGTTGGGGCTCGTCTACGAGCAGTACTTC.

The CDR3 loop is CASSGGDLQQPQHF. CDR3 sequence (DNA): TGCGCCAGCAGCGGGGGGGACTTACAACAGCCCCAGCATTTT. V gene TRBV4-1 combines with J gene TRBJ1-5; TRBD1 might be the D (5 bases). This CDR3 comprises 14 residues. Between the trimmed V and J ends, which lost 5 bases and 7 bases, there was a span of 15 bases. Germline values: CDR1 MGHRA, CDR2 YSYEKL.

In its sample, this clonotype was seen a few times. V gene TRBV28 combines with J gene TRBJ1-3; D is unclear. V was shortened by 2 bases and J by 0 bases, with 23 bases between the two germline ends. The V gene's germline CDR1 is MDHEN and CDR2 SYDVKM. There are 20 residues in the CDR3. The CDR3 spells CASSLGGRTITLASGNTIYF. DNA for the CDR3: TGTGCCAGCAGTTTAGGAGGGAGGACCATTACCCTAGCCTCTGGAAACACCATATATTTT.

The chain carries TRBV28 and TRBJ2-7, with 10 nucleotides matching TRBD2. CDR1 is MDHEN and CDR2 is SYDVKM in the germline V gene. This CDR3 has 17 residues. Trimming cost V 2 bases and J 2 bases; bases outside gene matches: 9. The CDR3 DNA reads TGTGCCAGCAGTTTACCGGCTAGCGGGAGAGATCCCTACGAGCAGTACTTC. Its protein is CASSLPASGRDPYEQYF.

This clonotype turned up a few times. The chain has TRBV2 and TRBJ2-3, with D possibly being TRBD1 (5 bases). There are 16 residues in the CDR3. V was clipped by 8 bases and J by 4 bases, with 22 bases between them. Germline V gene lookup returns CDR1 SNHLY and CDR2 FYNNEI. This CDR3 reads CASEPGHTFFSDTQYF. The CDR3 coding sequence is TGTGCCAGCGAACCAGGACATACTTTCTTTTCAGATACGCAGTATTTT.

This clonotype appeared a few times. The rearrangement uses TRBV10-3 and TRBJ1-1; no clear D gene. The germline CDR1 and CDR2 sequences are ENHRY and SYGVKD. CDR3 size: 12 residues. Trimming removed 11 bases at V and 7 bases at J, with 17 bases between. The CDR3 spells CAASASSREAFF. For the CDR3, the DNA is TGTGCCGCTTCAGCAAGCAGCCGTGAAGCTTTCTTT.

The rearrangement joins TRBV4-1 to TRBJ1-1; 8 positions agree with TRBD1. The CDR3 is 16 amino acids. In germline, CDR1 is MGHRA, CDR2 YSYEKL. The trim removed 6 bases at V and 0 bases at J, leaving 9 bases unmatched. CDR3 region: CASSQGARGMNTEAFF. CDR3 nucleotide sequence: TGCGCCAGCAGTCAGGGGGCTCGCGGCATGAACACTGAAGCTTTCTTT.

This sequence joins TRBV5-5 and TRBJ1-1; no reliable D call. V shed 2 bases and J shed 9 bases, with 17 bases lying between them. The CDR3 covers 14 residues. CDR1 is SGHKS, CDR2 YYEKEE, per germline (reference sequence). The CDR3 DNA sequence: TGTGCCAGCAGCTTCCAGGCCCCCCGGGCCCAAGCTTTCTTT. It encodes CASSFQAPRAQAFF.

This clonotype was recorded at least ten times. The chain has TRBV12-3 or TRBV12-4 and TRBJ1-1; D is unresolved. The germline V and J ends were trimmed by 6 bases and 0 bases, with 8 bases remaining between them. The CDR3 has 13 residues. The CDR3 region is CASSPQLNTEAFF. CDR3 bases: TGTGCCAGCAGCCCACAGTTGAACACTGAAGCTTTCTTT.

This chain uses TRBV20-1 with TRBJ2-1, with D unresolved. Germline loops: CDR1 DFQATT, CDR2 SNEGSKA (reference sequence). V was shortened by 1 base and J by 7 bases, with 8 bases between the two germline ends. There are 12 residues in the CDR3. CDR3: CSARARVNEQFF. Here the CDR3 DNA reads TGCAGTGCTAGAGCTAGGGTTAATGAGCAGTTCTTC.

The chain employs TRBV15 and TRBJ1-4, with 8 bases aligning to TRBD1. Germline V CDR1 and CDR2: LNHNV, YYDKDF (reference sequence). Germline trimming cut 1 base from V and 12 bases from J; bases unmatched to any gene: 16. The CDR3 runs 17 residues. The CDR3 region has the DNA TGTGCCACCAGCAGAGGGACCATTCGGACAGGGCGTCGGGAACTGTTTTTT. Its protein is CATSRGTIRTGRRELFF.

This chain joins TRBV5-1 and TRBJ1-2; TRBD1 aligns across 8 bases. This CDR3 spans 15 amino acids. The V segment lost 4 bases and the J segment 1 base; nucleotides outside the gene matches: 6. The V gene's germline CDR1 is SGHRS and CDR2 YFSETQ. Here the CDR3 reads CASSRQGQINYGYTF. CDR3 coding DNA: TGCGCCAGCAGCAGACAGGGGCAGATTAACTATGGCTACACCTTC.

The chain couples TRBV5-1 to TRBJ2-5; D ambiguous. Looked up from germline, CDR1 is SGHRS and CDR2 is YFSETQ. The CDR3 sequence is 9 residues long. The V and J ends lost 9 bases and 4 bases respectively, with 4 bases between them. The CDR3 sequence: CANLETQYF. CDR3 DNA: TGCGCCAACTTAGAGACCCAGTACTTC.

This clonotype was seen a handful of times. The chain employs TRBV10-3 and TRBJ1-1; D is unclear. From germline, CDR1 is ENHRY and CDR2 SYGVKD. The CDR3 loop spans 19 amino acids. The V end lost 0 bases, the J end lost 0 bases, and 20 bases lay between the germline ends. The chain's CDR3 is CAISESTESSSKMNTEAFF. The CDR3 nucleotides read TGTGCCATCAGTGAGTCGACGGAATCCTCGAGCAAGATGAACACTGAAGCTTTCTTT.

This chain uses TRBV5-1 with TRBJ2-2; 10 bases are a match to TRBD2. J gave up 3 bases and V 4 bases, and 3 bases lay outside the gene matches. CDR1 and CDR2 (germline): SGHRS, YFSETQ. The CDR3 loop spans 15 amino acids. This CDR3 is CASSIAGGDTGELFF. The CDR3 nucleotides read TGCGCCAGCAGCATAGCGGGAGGAGACACCGGGGAGCTGTTTTTT.

In its sample, this clonotype is medium-sized. CDR3 coding DNA: TGTGCCAGCAGTTACATAGGCGGGGGCTACACCTTC. As protein: CASSYIGGGYTF. The chain links TRBV6-5 to TRBJ1-2; D ambiguous. Trimming left V 2 bases short and J 8 bases short, with 9 bases between. The CDR3 contains 12 residues. In germline, CDR1 is MNHEY, CDR2 SVGAGI.

This clonotype appeared many times. The chain combines TRBV4-1 with TRBJ1-3; the D is unclear. The ends were cut back, 2 bases at V and 2 bases at J, with 7 bases in the middle. The germline CDR1 and CDR2 sequences are MGHRA and YSYEKL. The CDR3 spans 14 residues. This CDR3 is CASSQSGTGNTIYF. DNA for the CDR3: TGCGCCAGCAGCCAATCCGGGACTGGAAACACCATATATTTT.

The chain carries TRBV7-3 and TRBJ2-1, with D hard to call. The germline gives CDR1 SGHTA, CDR2 FQGTGA. Trimming cost V 1 base and J 3 bases, with 4 bases left between them. The CDR3 runs 13 residues. In nucleotides, the CDR3 is TGTGCCAGCAGCTTAAGGGGCTACAATGAGCAGTTCTTC. As protein: CASSLRGYNEQFF.